The source of this TCR beta chain is a study of blood T cell repertoires in COVID-19. Original analysis: Amplification of reference gene primers provided the estimated nucleated cell counts. Data came from immunoSEQ multiplex PCR; TCRdb stores just in-frame clones and leaves some out. V and J calls and clone size are copied from that table; D and trimming were computed from the DNA. The sample has over 200,000 clones; around nine tenths are singletons. The CDR3 is 18 amino acids. V shed 2 bases and J 0 bases; nucleotides not matched to a gene: 9. Germline V gene lookup returns CDR1 SGHVS and CDR2 FNYEAQ.

J is TRBJ1-3 and V is TRBV7-6; TRBD1 matches 8 bases. The sample was PBMCs or T cells enriched from blood (not recorded which). The clonotype was recovered from a man between 35 and 55 years old who had recovered from COVID-19. The CDR3 DNA reads TGTGCCAGCAGCTTACGTACGACAGGGGCGATCTCTGGAAACACCATATATTTT. This translates into CASSLRTTGAISGNTIYF.